The T cell receptor (beta chain) under discussion was sequenced for a study of T cells after posttransplantation cyclophosphamide. Study results and limitations: Later post-transplant blood repertoires were often dominated by donor CD8+ memory clones. Recipient CMV seropositivity and CMV reactivation strongly tracked TRB clonality.

The assay was immunoSEQ multiplex PCR, and TCRdb's table has in-frame clones only and misses some. Among some 10,000 clones, about 89% were seen once, and the ten largest hold roughly 3.5%. V dropped 2 bases and J dropped 6; count of bases not matched to a gene: 4. The CDR3 covers 14 residues. The germline V gene encodes CDR1 SGHRS and CDR2 YFSETQ. As concerns this clone: Its target is unknown.

Busulfan-fludarabine conditioning, marrow transplant, and cyclophosphamide on days +3 and +4 were administered. V is TRBV5-1 and J is TRBJ1-1; 10 bases line up with TRBD1. The clonotype originates from a female patient in her 30s who received an allogeneic stem cell transplant from an unrelated donor, was CMV-positive, and had no GVHD. Some T cells may be provided by the graft donor. The sequencing used PBMCs, collected after allogeneic stem cell transplant with posttransplant cyclophosphamide. The CDR3 region is CASSFGGQGAEAFF. DNA of the CDR3: TGCGCCAGCAGCTTCGGCGGACAGGGGGCTGAAGCTTTCTTT. Together with reference TRBV5-1 and TRBJ1-1, the CDR3 gives the full variable domain: KAGVTQTPRYLIKTRGQQVTLSCSPISGHRSVSWYQQTPGQGLQFLFEYFSETQRNKGNFPGRFSGRQFSNSRSEMNVSTLELGDSALYLCASSFGGQGAEAFFGQGTRLTVV.